Presented here are 10 T cell receptor beta chains from one specimen sequenced in a study of blood T cells in healthy people across ages (dated by TCRdb to the mid-2010s). Preparation of the library involved 5' RACE. Instrument on record: Illumina HiSeq 2500. A second PCR of roughly 7 to 12 cycles was run with a J-beta primer mix and a sample-barcoded 5' primer. TCRdb cleaned the public reads at Q25 with fastp, built clones with MiXCR and kept in-frame beta chains. Rows matching on CDR3 protein sequence are summarized as one entry with the most common DNA and genes. Within this sample are around 900,000 distinct CDR3 sequences, with 25% to 30% of them counted one time only. Of the sample, around a sixth falls within the top ten clones. Sequences were obtained from blood. Receptors originate from a woman of 80 years or more in good health.

This clonotype occurred many times. V gene TRBV6-2 or TRBV6-3 combines with J gene TRBJ1-2, with 10 bases that match TRBD1. V shed 6 bases, J shed 5 bases, and the junction held 6 bases outside the gene matches. The CDR3 covers 14 residues. Looked up from germline, CDR1 is MNHEY and CDR2 is SVGEGT. CDR3 bases: TGTGCCAGCAGCTTCGCGGGACAGGGGTATGGCTACACCTTC. It encodes CASSFAGQGYGYTF.

The genes are TRBV12-3 or TRBV12-4 and TRBJ2-3, with a tentative D call TRBD1 (6 bases). The CDR3 is 15 amino acids. Trimming took 5 bases from V and 5 from J, leaving 17 bases between them. In nucleotides, the CDR3 is TGTGCCAGCAGTCCTAGGACAGCGGTGGGAGATACGCAGTATTTT. Amino acid sequence: CASSPRTAVGDTQYF.

As concerns this clonotype: A much larger clone is a single base away; this may be a read error. The V and J genes are TRBV20-1 and TRBJ1-1, with D unresolved. There are 11 residues in the CDR3. Germline V gives CDR1 DFQATT, CDR2 SNEGSKA (reference sequence). Here the CDR3 DNA reads TGCAGTGCTATTTTTAACACTGAATCTTTCTTT. Protein product: CSAIFNTESFF.

This clonotype was recorded at least ten times. CDR3 coding DNA: TGTGCCAGCAGTTACCTCGGGGGGAATGAGCAGTTCTTC. Protein: CASSYLGGNEQFF. The V call is TRBV6-6, the J call TRBJ2-1, with 7 nucleotides matching TRBD2. This CDR3 region has 13 residues. Germline values: CDR1 MNHNY, CDR2 SVGAGI (reference sequence). J was trimmed by 7 bases and V by 2 bases; bases with no gene match: 2.

This clonotype was picked up a small number of times. V usage is TRBV6-2 or TRBV6-3 and J usage is TRBJ2-5; no clear D. Gene TRBJ2-7 matches the end of the DNA better, so the J call may be wrong. There are 12 residues in the CDR3. Germline CDR1 reads MNHEY; CDR2 reads SVGEGT. The CDR3 nucleotides are TGTGCCAGCAGTTACTCGGGCTGCGAGCAGTACTTC. Translating it yields CASSYSGCEQYF.

The V and J genes are TRBV2 and TRBJ2-1; D may match TRBD1 or TRBD2 (5 bases each). V dropped 8 bases and J dropped 1 base, with 12 bases sitting between them. The length of the CDR3 is 14 residues. From germline, CDR1 is SNHLY and CDR2 FYNNEI. The DNA for the CDR3 is TGTGCCAGCCGCCGGGACCAGTCCTACAATGAGCAGTTCTTC. This gives the protein CASRRDQSYNEQFF.

The chain has TRBV20-1 and TRBJ2-3, with 10 bases identical to TRBD1. Per germline, CDR1 DFQATT and CDR2 SNEGSKA (reference sequence). V was clipped by 7 bases and J by 5 bases; unmatched bases: 12. The CDR3 is 15 residues long. CDR3: CSVSLWGQGKDTQYF. In nucleotides, the CDR3 is TGCAGTGTTAGTCTGTGGGGACAGGGGAAAGATACGCAGTATTTT.

This clonotype came up once. V and J are TRBV7-9 and TRBJ2-1; 8 positions match TRBD2. J gave up 3 bases and V 5 bases, and 9 bases lay outside the gene matches. The CDR3 totals 16 residues. Germline V CDR1 and CDR2: SEHNR, FQNEAQ (reference sequence). The CDR3 reads CASSPWAGTSYNEQFF. DNA for the CDR3: TGTGCCAGCAGCCCCTGGGCCGGGACTAGCTACAATGAGCAGTTCTTC.

The rearrangement links TRBV7-2 to TRBJ2-1; 8 nucleotides align to TRBD1. CDR1 and CDR2 from the germline V gene are SGHTA and FQGNSA. Trimming cost V 5 bases and J 6 bases; bases outside gene matches: 9. The CDR3 length is 15 residues. The DNA of the CDR3 is TGTACCAGCAGCGTCGACAGGGGACAGACCAATGAGCAGTTCTTC. As protein: CTSSVDRGQTNEQFF.

The chain combines TRBV7-2 with TRBJ2-7; 8 bases line up with TRBD2. This CDR3 contains 15 residues. Germline CDR1 SGHTA, CDR2 FQGNSA. With 2 bases clipped from V and 4 bases from J, the junction kept 7 bases outside the gene matches. CDR3 sequence (DNA): TGTGCCAGCAGCTTAAGCCCAGCGGGAGCGTACGAGCAGTACTTC. This codes for CASSLSPAGAYEQYF.